Below are 28 T cell receptor beta chains sequenced from a single sample in a study of CD8+ T cells in alopecia areata. RNA extraction was followed by reverse transcription into cDNA, which acted as the sequencing template. The assay was immunoSEQ multiplex PCR, and TCRdb's table has in-frame clones only and misses some. In the table there are 95,000 to 100,000 clones, about 64% of which are singletons. Specified treatment: oral pan-JAK inhibitor, 5-10 mg twice daily. The sequenced sample was CD8+ T cells sorted from blood, obtained at week 4, from a patient treated with tofacitinib. The receptors were sampled from a human donor with alopecia areata.

The genes are TRBV2 and TRBJ2-1; 7 bases match TRBD1. The CDR3 is 16 amino acids. V shed 0 bases and J 6 bases; nucleotides not matched to a gene: 8. Germline assignment: CDR1 SNHLY and CDR2 FYNNEI. CDR3 nucleotide sequence: TGTGCCAGCAGTGAAGCAACAGGGGCGCGAGCCAATGAGCAGTTCTTC. This encodes CASSEATGARANEQFF.

This chain connects TRBV7-6 to TRBJ2-5, with 7 bases that match TRBD1. V trimming: 6 bases; J trimming: 4 bases; junction bases outside the gene matches: 8. The CDR3 is 14 residues long. CDR1 and CDR2 from the germline V gene are SGHVS and FNYEAQ. In DNA form, the CDR3 reads TGTGCCAGCAGTCAAGACTACAGGGGAGAGACCCAGTACTTC. Protein: CASSQDYRGETQYF.

The chain is built from TRBV27 and TRBJ2-7, with D possibly TRBD2 on 5 matching bases. This CDR3 is 13 amino acids long. Germline assignment: CDR1 MNHEY and CDR2 SMNVEV (reference sequence). V lost 3 bases, J lost 3 bases, and 9 bases lay in between. For the CDR3, the DNA is TGTGCCAGCAGTTTGTACAGCGGCTACGAGCAGTACTTC. It specifies CASSLYSGYEQYF.

This clone was seen repeatedly, ten times or more. The J gene is TRBJ2-2, the V gene TRBV5-1; D unclear. The CDR3 is 16 amino acids. Looked up from germline, CDR1 is SGHRS and CDR2 is YFSETQ. V gave up 0 bases and J gave up 5 bases, with 14 bases separating them. Here the CDR3 DNA reads TGCGCCAGCAGCTTGGTATTAAGTTTCTGGACCGGGGAGCTGTTTTTT. Translating it yields CASSLVLSFWTGELFF.

J is TRBJ1-6 and V is TRBV9; D possibly corresponds to TRBD1 (5 bases). In germline, CDR1 is SGDLS, CDR2 YYNGEE. Trimming removed 5 bases from V and 5 bases from J, with 11 bases in between. The CDR3 is made up of 14 amino acids. As DNA, the CDR3 is TGTGCCAGCAGGCTGGGACTGGATAATTCACCCCTCCACTTT. This encodes CASRLGLDNSPLHF.

This clone showed up just once. In nucleotides, the CDR3 is TGCGCCAGCAGCCAAGGGACAGGGGGCTACAATGAGCAGTTCTTC. Translation gives CASSQGTGGYNEQFF. The chain links TRBV4-3 to TRBJ2-1; 10 bases match TRBD1. With 1 base clipped from V and 3 bases from J, the junction kept 0 bases outside the gene matches. The CDR3 length is 15 residues. CDR1 and CDR2 from the germline V gene are LGHNA and YSLEER.

The chain combines TRBV5-5 with TRBJ2-7; D not resolved. Trimming pared 0 bases from V and 0 bases from J, leaving 10 bases between. This CDR3 comprises 15 residues. CDR1 is SGHKS and CDR2 is YYEKEE in the germline V gene (reference sequence). The CDR3 region is CASSLDSLSSYEQYF. The CDR3 DNA follows: TGTGCCAGCAGCTTGGACTCCCTGAGCTCCTACGAGCAGTACTTC.

The chain employs TRBV5-1 and TRBJ2-2, with 7 bases matching TRBD1. The CDR3 is 15 amino acids. After removal of 4 bases from V and 1 base from J, the junction contained 4 bases not matched to a gene. CDR1 SGHRS and CDR2 YFSETQ come from the germline V gene. The CDR3 nucleotides read TGCGCCAGCAGCGCAGGGGGAGAGAACACCGGGGAGCTGTTTTTT. Protein sequence: CASSAGGENTGELFF.

The V call is TRBV4-1, the J call TRBJ1-1, with 9 nucleotides matching TRBD1. Germline trimming cut 3 bases from V and 11 bases from J; bases unmatched to any gene: 4. Germline CDR1 reads MGHRA; CDR2 reads YSYEKL. The CDR3 loop spans 12 amino acids. This CDR3 reads CASSHSGTGAFF. In nucleotides, the CDR3 is TGCGCCAGCAGCCATTCTGGGACAGGGGCTTTCTTT.

This clone has more than one count but fewer than ten. The V and J genes are TRBV29-1 and TRBJ2-7; no firm D call. Germline V gene lookup returns CDR1 SQVTM and CDR2 ANQGSEA. This CDR3 has 10 residues. Trimming shortened V by 4 bases and J by 4 bases, and 5 bases separated the two germline ends. The CDR3 region is CSVVEYEQYF. The CDR3 DNA reads TGCAGCGTTGTAGAATACGAGCAGTACTTC.

This chain joins TRBV27 and TRBJ1-1; perhaps TRBD1 as D (5 bases). This CDR3 has 15 residues. The ends were cut back, 0 bases at V and 1 base at J, with 9 bases in the middle. CDR1 and CDR2 (germline): MNHEY, SMNVEV (reference sequence). Here the CDR3 reads CASSLSFTGNTEAFF. As DNA, the CDR3 is TGTGCCAGCAGTTTATCCTTCACAGGGAACACTGAAGCTTTCTTT.

This clone was counted between two and nine times. The rearrangement uses TRBV5-1 and TRBJ2-5; D is perhaps TRBD1 (5 bases). Trimming cost V 0 bases and J 1 base, with 7 bases left between them. Germline lookup yields CDR1 SGHRS and CDR2 YFSETQ. The CDR3 contains 14 residues. In nucleotides, the CDR3 is TGCGCCAGCAGCTTGGGGCAGGGCCAAGAGACCCAGTACTTC. Encoded protein: CASSLGQGQETQYF.

In its sample, this clone was seen once. The J gene is TRBJ2-7, the V gene TRBV30; D is possibly TRBD1 (5 bases). The CDR3 loop spans 14 amino acids. V lost 2 bases to trimming and J lost 4 bases, with 15 bases between them. Germline values: CDR1 GTSNPN, CDR2 SVGIG (reference sequence). The CDR3 spells CAWSHLTGSYEQYF. The CDR3 region has the DNA TGTGCCTGGAGTCACCTCACAGGTAGTTACGAGCAGTACTTC.

This clone was seen a handful of times. The rearrangement joins TRBV2 to TRBJ1-1; D uncertain. The CDR3 runs to 12 residues. Germline CDR1 reads SNHLY; CDR2 reads FYNNEI. V was shortened by 4 bases and J by 3 bases, with 6 bases between the two germline ends. The CDR3 DNA reads as TGTGCCAGCAGTGTGACTCACACTGAAGCTTTCTTT. Translating it yields CASSVTHTEAFF.

The genes are TRBV6-6 and TRBJ1-2; D uncertain. V was pared by 0 bases and J by 3 bases, with 14 bases between. The germline gives CDR1 MNHNY, CDR2 SVGAGI (reference sequence). The CDR3 runs 16 residues. CDR3 nucleotide sequence: TGTGCCAGCAGTTACTCGATGGGCAGTCCGGACTATGGCTACACCTTC. It encodes CASSYSMGSPDYGYTF.

Only a few counts were recorded for this clone. The V and J genes are TRBV18 and TRBJ2-5; unclear D gene. Trimming shortened V by 0 bases and J by 2 bases, and 7 bases separated the two germline ends. The germline V gene has CDR1 KGHSH and CDR2 LQKENI. The CDR3 spans 14 residues. CDR3 amino acids: CASSPPSSQETQYF. DNA of the CDR3: TGTGCCAGCTCACCACCGTCCAGTCAAGAGACCCAGTACTTC.

The V gene is TRBV25-1, the J gene TRBJ2-3; D is uncertain. This CDR3 is built from 14 residues. Trimming removed 2 bases from V and 2 bases from J, with 8 bases in between. Germline CDR1 MGHDK, CDR2 SYGVNS. The CDR3 here is CASSEEVVTDTQYF. The CDR3 DNA reads TGTGCCAGCAGTGAAGAAGTGGTCACAGATACGCAGTATTTT.

The chain is built from TRBV27 and TRBJ1-5; 7 nucleotides line up with TRBD1. V trimming: 4 bases; J trimming: 0 bases; junction bases outside the gene matches: 12. CDR1 is MNHEY and CDR2 is SMNVEV in the germline V gene (reference sequence). The CDR3 covers 18 residues. The CDR3 nucleotides are TGTGCCAGCAGTTATCAGGGGGGATACCGCGCTAGCAATCAGCCCCAGCATTTT. Protein sequence: CASSYQGGYRASNQPQHF.

There are a few counts of this clone. The V and J genes are TRBV5-6 and TRBJ2-7, with TRBD2 as a possible D gene (5 bases). Trimming took 3 bases from V and 4 from J, leaving 8 bases between them. This CDR3 is 12 amino acids long. Per the germline V gene, CDR1 is SGHDT and CDR2 is YYEEEE. CDR3 loop: CASSSPGYEQYF. The CDR3 region has the DNA TGTGCCAGCAGCTCCCCGGGGTACGAGCAGTACTTC. The full variable domain, rest sourced from reference TRBV5-6 and TRBJ2-7, is DAGVTQSPTHLIKTRGQQVTLRCSPKSGHDTVSWYQQALGQGPQFIFQYYEEEERQRGNFPDRFSGHQFPNYSSELNVNALLLGDSALYLCASSSPGYEQYFGPGTRLTVT.

The chain uses TRBV4-1 and TRBJ2-4, with D possibly matching TRBD2 (6 bases). Between the trimmed V and J ends, which lost 5 bases and 8 bases, there was a span of 19 bases. The germline gives CDR1 MGHRA, CDR2 YSYEKL. The CDR3 spans 15 residues. CDR3 sequence (DNA): TGCGCCAGCAGCTGGGGATGGGGGGAAGGAGACATTCAGTACTTC. It codes for CASSWGWGEGDIQYF.

The genes are TRBV6-5 and TRBJ2-7; D gene unclear. The CDR3 sequence is 13 residues long. Trimming removed 6 bases at V and 3 bases at J, with 12 bases between. Germline lookup yields CDR1 MNHEY and CDR2 SVGAGI. CDR3 bases: TGTGCCAGCAGCCCAAAGTGGAGCTACGAGCAGTACTTC. Translated: CASSPKWSYEQYF.

The chain is built from TRBV27 and TRBJ2-5; 11 bases map to TRBD2. The germline V gene encodes CDR1 MNHEY and CDR2 SMNVEV (reference sequence). This CDR3 has 20 amino acids. After removal of 4 bases from V and 5 bases from J, the junction contained 21 bases not matched to a gene. The CDR3 DNA sequence: TGTGCCAGCAGTTCTTACCCCTCCTTTAGCGGGAGGGCCATGGTGGAGACCCAGTACTTC. Protein sequence: CASSSYPSFSGRAMVETQYF.

This clone was detected many times. A much more abundant neighbour one base away suggests this may be a read error. Within the sample, other DNA sequences also encode this same CDR3. CDR3 in DNA: TGTGCCAGCAGTTTAGTAGACGGGGAGCTGTTTTTT. Amino acid sequence: CASSLVDGELFF. This sequence joins TRBV6-5 and TRBJ2-2, with no clear D. The germline V and J ends were trimmed by 4 bases and 7 bases, with 7 bases remaining between them. CDR1 and CDR2 from the germline V gene are MNHEY and SVGAGI. The CDR3 extends over 12 amino acids.

The chain employs TRBV7-9 and TRBJ2-7; 9 positions match TRBD1. Germline V gives CDR1 SEHNR, CDR2 FQNEAQ (reference sequence). The CDR3 is made up of 15 amino acids. The J segment lost 5 bases and the V segment lost 6 bases, leaving 11 bases of the junction unmatched. CDR3 in amino acids: CASRTSGQGINEQYF. CDR3 DNA sequence: TGTGCCAGCAGGACATCGGGACAGGGAATTAACGAGCAGTACTTC. Looking up the rest from reference TRBV7-9 and TRBJ2-7 gives the full variable domain: DTGVSQNPRHKITKRGQNVTFRCDPISEHNRLYWYRQTLGQGPEFLTYFQNEAQLEKSRLLSDRFSAERPKGSFSTLEIQRTEQGDSAMYLCASRTSGQGINEQYFGPGTRLTVT.

V is TRBV27 and J is TRBJ2-1; no reliable D call. From germline, CDR1 is MNHEY and CDR2 SMNVEV (reference sequence). Deletions cut 0 bases from V and 4 bases from J, with 4 bases between. The CDR3 consists of 13 residues. The CDR3 DNA follows: TGTGCCAGCAGTTTATCCGAGTACAATGAGCAGTTCTTC. Translation: CASSLSEYNEQFF.

The chain has TRBV5-1 and TRBJ1-1; 11 nucleotides agree with TRBD1. This CDR3 is built from 15 residues. Germline V lookup: CDR1 SGHRS, CDR2 YFSETQ. The J segment lost 4 bases and the V segment lost 3 bases, leaving 5 bases of the junction unmatched. The DNA for the CDR3 is TGCGCCAGCAGCTGGACAGGGGGCGAGGGCACTGAAGCTTTCTTT. Protein sequence: CASSWTGGEGTEAFF.

This clone occurred a few times. The CDR3 loop reads CSVEVVRGAGNTIYF. The CDR3 DNA reads TGCAGCGTTGAAGTAGTGCGGGGGGCTGGAAACACCATATATTTT. The V gene is TRBV29-1, the J gene TRBJ1-3; a weak D match, TRBD1 (5 bases). The CDR3 contains 15 residues. The V and J ends lost 1 base and 2 bases respectively, with 12 bases between them. Per the germline V gene, CDR1 is SQVTM and CDR2 is ANQGSEA.

CDR3 in DNA: TGCGCCAGCAGCCGTCTCATGGGGGCGACAGATACGCAGTATTTT. Its protein is CASSRLMGATDTQYF. The J gene is TRBJ2-3, the V gene TRBV4-1, with D possibly matching TRBD1 (6 bases). From germline, CDR1 is MGHRA and CDR2 YSYEKL. The CDR3 has 15 residues. V gave up 4 bases and J gave up 3 bases, with 14 bases separating them.